The 5 T cell receptor beta chains below come from one sample, sequenced in a study of blood T cell repertoires in COVID-19. Assay: immunoSEQ multiplex PCR; the TCRdb copy retains only in-frame clones and omits some. Altogether about 280,000 clones are present, about nine tenths being singletons, with the ten largest covering around 1.9%. Source material: PBMCs or T cells enriched from blood (not recorded which). These receptors were taken from an older woman who had recovered from COVID-19.

V and J are TRBV27 and TRBJ1-1; D not resolved. The germline V gene encodes CDR1 MNHEY and CDR2 SMNVEV (reference sequence). V lost 3 bases to trimming and J lost 7 bases, with 12 bases between them. The CDR3 loop spans 13 amino acids. The CDR3 DNA is TGTGCCAGCAGTTTCTTCGACGGAGTTGAAGCTTTCTTT. It codes for CASSFFDGVEAFF.

The chain recombines TRBV25-1 with TRBJ2-7; D perhaps matches TRBD1 (6 bases). Trimming stripped 6 bases from V and 0 bases from J, with 15 bases between. CDR3 length equals 15 residues. CDR1 and CDR2 from the germline V gene are MGHDK and SYGVNS. CDR3 region: CASRPRDTYSYEQYF. CDR3 nucleotides: TGTGCCAGCAGGCCACGGGACACCTACTCCTACGAGCAGTACTTC.

The chain combines TRBV6-4 with TRBJ2-3, with D tentatively TRBD2 (5 bases). V was trimmed by 2 bases and J by 5 bases, leaving 14 bases between them. The CDR3 is made up of 15 amino acids. Per germline, CDR1 MRHNA and CDR2 SNTAGT. CDR3 sequence (DNA): TGTGCCAGCAGTGACCCGGGAATAGGACTAGATACGCAGTATTTT. It yields the protein CASSDPGIGLDTQYF.

CDR3: CAIRDSSGANVLTF. CDR3 DNA: TGTGCCATCAGAGACAGCTCTGGGGCCAACGTCCTGACTTTC. The chain is built from TRBV10-3 and TRBJ2-6; D is perhaps TRBD1 (5 bases). CDR1 and CDR2 (germline): ENHRY, SYGVKD. The V end lost 6 bases, the J end lost 0 bases, and 6 bases lay between the germline ends. CDR3 size: 14 residues.

The chain has TRBV6-5 and TRBJ1-2, with 11 positions matching TRBD1. Germline CDR1 reads MNHEY; CDR2 reads SVGAGI. V was clipped by 7 bases and J by 4 bases; unmatched bases: 5. This CDR3 has 14 residues. The CDR3 region has the DNA TGTGCCAGCACGCGGACAGGGGGCACCTATGGCTACACCTTC. It specifies CASTRTGGTYGYTF.